The 15 T cell receptor beta chains listed next were all sequenced from one sample in a study of identical twins. TCRdb used MiXCR to reprocess the 5' RACE reads, holding one entry per CDR3 protein. Of some 460,000 distinct CDR3 sequences in the sample, approximately 15% were seen once. Separately, the same data were catalogued under a study of yellow fever vaccine responses in identical twins.

Sequenced input: CD4+ T cells sorted from blood. These receptors all come from a woman aged 18-29 years in good health.

The chain recombines TRBV5-4 with TRBJ2-5; 14 bases match TRBD2. Looked up from germline, CDR1 is SGHNT and CDR2 is YYREEE (reference sequence). The CDR3 runs to 16 residues. With V trimmed by 4 bases and J by 5 bases, 7 bases remained unmatched. The CDR3 is CASSKGLAGASETQYF. For the CDR3, the DNA is TGTGCCAGCAGCAAGGGACTAGCGGGGGCGAGTGAGACCCAGTACTTC.

The J gene is TRBJ2-3, the V gene TRBV5-1, with 10 bases aligning to TRBD1. Per the germline V gene, CDR1 is SGHRS and CDR2 is YFSETQ. CDR3 length: 18 amino acids. Losses at the gene ends were 4 bases for V and 2 bases for J; bases not matched to a gene: 13. CDR3 loop: CASSEGQGTITVTDTQYF. The DNA of the CDR3 is TGCGCCAGCAGCGAGGGACAGGGGACGATAACCGTCACAGATACGCAGTATTTT.

Only a few counts were recorded for this clonotype. The chain uses TRBV2 and TRBJ2-1; D perhaps matches TRBD1 (6 bases). V shed 4 bases and J shed 4 bases, with 11 bases lying between them. The CDR3 consists of 14 residues. From germline, CDR1 is SNHLY and CDR2 FYNNEI. The CDR3 region is CASSGSQGYNEQFF. The CDR3 DNA reads as TGTGCCAGCAGTGGTAGCCAGGGGTACAATGAGCAGTTCTTC.

This rearrangement joins TRBV28 to TRBJ1-5, with D uncertain. The V end lost 4 bases, the J end lost 4 bases, and 11 bases lay between the germline ends. The germline gives CDR1 MDHEN, CDR2 SYDVKM. The CDR3 is 14 residues long. CDR3 in DNA: TGTGCCAGCAGTTATATCCTTGGGAATCAGCCCCAGCATTTT. This codes for CASSYILGNQPQHF.

This clonotype has at least ten counts. This chain connects TRBV12-3 or TRBV12-4 to TRBJ2-7; 9 bases map to TRBD1. The CDR3 contains 15 residues. The J segment lost 2 bases and the V segment lost 6 bases, leaving 8 bases of the junction unmatched. The CDR3 DNA reads TGTGCCAGCAGCCCGGGGGACAGGGATACCTACGAGCAGTACTTC. It is translated as CASSPGDRDTYEQYF.

This chain links TRBV12-3 or TRBV12-4 with TRBJ2-1; tentatively, D is TRBD2 (6 bases). V was clipped by 2 bases and J by 9 bases, with 14 bases between them. The CDR3 covers 14 residues. The CDR3 is CASSLSGGITEQFF. In DNA form, the CDR3 reads TGTGCCAGCAGTTTAAGCGGCGGGATAACTGAGCAGTTCTTC.

This clonotype has just a few counts. This rearrangement joins TRBV2 to TRBJ1-1, with D possibly TRBD1 on 5 matching bases. This CDR3 is 14 amino acids long. V was trimmed by 2 bases and J by 4 bases, leaving 11 bases between them. The germline V gene has CDR1 SNHLY and CDR2 FYNNEI. CDR3 in amino acids: CASSEWGGATEAFF. CDR3 coding DNA: TGTGCCAGCAGTGAATGGGGAGGGGCCACTGAAGCTTTCTTT.

A few counts support this clonotype. J is TRBJ1-3 and V is TRBV29-1; D is possibly TRBD1 (6 bases). The V and J ends lost 7 bases and 4 bases respectively, with 8 bases between them. The germline V gene has CDR1 SQVTM and CDR2 ANQGSEA. The length of the CDR3 is 11 residues. Here the CDR3 reads CSADSGNTIYF. The CDR3 DNA follows: TGCAGCGCGGACAGCGGAAACACCATATATTTT.

This clonotype turned up a few times. V is TRBV7-8 and J is TRBJ1-5; the D is unclear. This CDR3 contains 17 residues. Trimming stripped 0 bases from V and 0 bases from J, with 12 bases between. From germline, CDR1 is SGHVS and CDR2 FQNEAQ. CDR3 loop: CASSLALLVNSNQPQHF. CDR3 DNA: TGTGCCAGCAGCTTAGCGCTTTTAGTAAATAGCAATCAGCCCCAGCATTTT.

A few counts support this clonotype. The V gene is TRBV7-2, the J gene TRBJ2-7; 7 bases line up with TRBD1. The CDR3 has 15 amino acids. Germline V CDR1 and CDR2: SGHTA, FQGNSA. V shed 5 bases, J shed 2 bases, and the junction held 9 bases outside the gene matches. This chain's CDR3 is CASSLTGVGTYEQYF. CDR3 DNA: TGTGCCAGCAGCCTCACAGGGGTCGGGACCTACGAGCAGTACTTC. The variable domain in full, completed from reference TRBV7-2 and TRBJ2-7, reads GAGVSQSPSNKVTEKGKDVELRCDPISGHTALYWYRQSLGQGLEFLIYFQGNSAPDKSGLPSDRFSAERTGGSVSTLTIQRTQQEDSAVYLCASSLTGVGTYEQYFGPGTRLTVT.

This clonotype was seen more than once but under ten times. V is TRBV7-2 and J is TRBJ1-5; 7 bases map to TRBD1. Germline CDR1 reads SGHTA; CDR2 reads FQGNSA. The CDR3 is made up of 16 amino acids. Trimming removed 5 bases from V and 2 bases from J; junction bases left unmatched: 9. The CDR3 is CASSTDRVWRNQPQHF. The CDR3 region has the DNA TGTGCCAGCAGCACTGACAGGGTATGGCGCAATCAGCCCCAGCATTTT. The variable domain in full, completed from reference TRBV7-2 and TRBJ1-5, reads GAGVSQSPSNKVTEKGKDVELRCDPISGHTALYWYRQSLGQGLEFLIYFQGNSAPDKSGLPSDRFSAERTGGSVSTLTIQRTQQEDSAVYLCASSTDRVWRNQPQHFGDGTRLSIL.

V usage is TRBV24-1 and J usage is TRBJ2-7; 13 bases agree with TRBD2. The CDR3 totals 19 residues. Germline CDR1 KGHDR, CDR2 SFDVKD. V shed 3 bases and J 5 bases; nucleotides not matched to a gene: 15. CDR3 residues: CATSDMGLAGPRGIHEQYF. CDR3 coding DNA: TGTGCCACCAGTGATATGGGACTAGCGGGACCCAGAGGGATCCACGAGCAGTACTTC.

This clonotype was detected a few times. V and J are TRBV27 and TRBJ1-5; TRBD1 matches at 8 bases. The CDR3 has 16 residues. CDR1 and CDR2 from the germline V gene are MNHEY and SMNVEV (reference sequence). V dropped 5 bases and J dropped 2; count of bases not matched to a gene: 8. This chain's CDR3 is CASSNYRGNGNQPQHF. Here the CDR3 DNA reads TGTGCCAGCAGTAACTACAGGGGGAACGGCAATCAGCCCCAGCATTTT.

This clonotype has a handful of counts. V and J are TRBV9 and TRBJ2-1; no reliable D call. V was clipped by 0 bases and J by 13 bases, with 8 bases between them. The V gene's germline CDR1 is SGDLS and CDR2 YYNGEE. The CDR3 contains 11 residues. CDR3 in DNA: TGTGCCAGCAGCGTAGGGGGTCGTCAGTTCTTC. Protein product: CASSVGGRQFF.

The chain is built from TRBV7-9 and TRBJ2-1; maybe TRBD1 (6 bases). Trimming stripped 2 bases from V and 9 bases from J, with 11 bases between. The CDR3 has 13 residues. The germline CDR1 and CDR2 sequences are SEHNR and FQNEAQ (reference sequence). CDR3 sequence: CASSLSGAGEQFF. The CDR3 nucleotides are TGTGCCAGCAGCTTATCAGGGGCGGGTGAGCAGTTCTTC.